Each of the 26 T cell receptor beta chains below was sequenced from the same sample in a study of blood T cell repertoires in COVID-19. The assay was immunoSEQ multiplex PCR, and TCRdb's table has in-frame clones only and misses some. The data hold around 63,000 clones, with roughly 84% observed a single time. Sequenced input: peripheral blood. These receptors were taken from a man aged 55 to 70 with COVID-19, enrolled during active disease.

V and J are TRBV2 and TRBJ1-6, with D possibly being TRBD1 (5 bases). This CDR3 has 13 amino acids. With 10 bases removed from V and 6 bases from J, the gap between germline ends came to 13 bases. The germline gives CDR1 SNHLY, CDR2 FYNNEI. The chain's CDR3 is CAIRQNRNSPLHF. Written as DNA, the CDR3 is TGTGCCATCAGACAGAATCGTAATTCACCCCTCCACTTT.

The rearrangement joins TRBV5-5 to TRBJ1-2; D uncertain. V gave up 9 bases and J gave up 0 bases, with 15 bases separating them. Germline CDR1 is SGHKS and CDR2 is YYEKEE (reference sequence). The CDR3 length is 14 residues. The CDR3 sequence is CATQGVPTNYGYTF. The DNA of the CDR3 is TGTGCCACCCAAGGAGTACCCACTAACTATGGCTACACCTTC.

This clone was counted between two and nine times. V and J are TRBV29-1 and TRBJ1-2; D might be TRBD1 (6 bases). CDR3 size: 11 residues. Germline assignment: CDR1 SQVTM and CDR2 ANQGSEA. Trimming cost V 7 bases and J 6 bases, with 12 bases left between them. CDR3 DNA sequence: TGCAGCGCCATAACAGGGCATGGCTACACCTTC. Its protein product is CSAITGHGYTF.

CDR3 region: CASSASDRATNEKLFF. The CDR3 DNA sequence: TGTGCCAGCAGTGCGTCGGACAGGGCAACTAATGAAAAACTGTTTTTT. V is TRBV2 and J is TRBJ1-4; the match to TRBD1 covers 8 bases. The CDR3 runs to 16 residues. Germline lookup yields CDR1 SNHLY and CDR2 FYNNEI. With V trimmed by 4 bases and J by 0 bases, 4 bases remained unmatched.

The chain has TRBV6-2 or TRBV6-3 and TRBJ1-2, with TRBD1 identical over 7 bases. The CDR3 contains 14 residues. Germline values: CDR1 MNHEY, CDR2 SVGEGT. V lost 6 bases to trimming and J lost 3 bases; unmatched junction nucleotides: 7. The CDR3 DNA is TGTGCCAGCAGCCCACAGGGGATAGACTATGGCTACACCTTC. It translates to CASSPQGIDYGYTF.

Worth noting for this clone: Sequence at one end of the junction differs from germline and may be a read error. CDR3 residues: CASSEGQGKQPQHF. CDR3 bases: TGTGCCAGCAGTGAAGGACAGGGCAAACAGCCCCAGCATTTT. This sequence joins TRBV6-1 and TRBJ1-5, with 7 bases identical to TRBD1. Germline V gene sequence: CDR1 MNHNS, CDR2 SASEGT. This CDR3 has 14 amino acids.

This chain uses TRBV11-2 with TRBJ1-4, with D unclear. The CDR3 length is 14 residues. Looked up from germline, CDR1 is SGHAT and CDR2 is FQNNGV. Deletions cut 3 bases from V and 0 bases from J, with 5 bases between. This CDR3 reads CASSLSATNEKLFF. DNA of the CDR3: TGTGCCAGCAGCTTGAGTGCAACTAATGAAAAACTGTTTTTT.

J is TRBJ1-4 and V is TRBV7-9, with a possible D match to TRBD1 (6 bases). Germline CDR1 reads SEHNR; CDR2 reads FQNEAQ (reference sequence). Trimming shortened V by 6 bases and J by 3 bases, and 14 bases separated the two germline ends. This CDR3 has 15 residues. The CDR3 reads CASRTNRAANEKLFF. The CDR3, as DNA: TGTGCCAGCAGAACCAACAGGGCGGCTAATGAAAAACTGTTTTTT.

The chain recombines TRBV2 with TRBJ2-1; a possible D gene is TRBD1 (8 bases). The germline V gene has CDR1 SNHLY and CDR2 FYNNEI. The CDR3 length is 14 residues. V was shortened by 6 bases and J by 3 bases, with 12 bases between the two germline ends. CDR3: CASRTGEGYNEQFF. The CDR3 DNA follows: TGTGCCAGCAGGACAGGGGAGGGCTACAATGAGCAGTTCTTC.

The rearrangement uses TRBV30 and TRBJ1-6; 8 bases agree with TRBD1. The CDR3 spans 14 residues. Per germline, CDR1 GTSNPN and CDR2 SVGIG (reference sequence). V dropped 4 bases and J dropped 7; count of bases not matched to a gene: 6. The CDR3 spells CAWKAGQENSPLHF. CDR3 sequence (DNA): TGTGCCTGGAAGGCGGGACAGGAAAATTCACCCCTCCACTTT.

The CDR3 nucleotides read TGTGCCAGCAGTACTCTTAACTATGGCTACACCTTC. It translates to CASSTLNYGYTF. The V gene is TRBV28, the J gene TRBJ1-2; D unclear. The CDR3 contains 12 residues. V gave up 5 bases and J gave up 1 base, with 5 bases separating them. Per the germline V gene, CDR1 is MDHEN and CDR2 is SYDVKM.

The chain couples TRBV28 to TRBJ1-2; TRBD1 aligns across 12 bases. The trim removed 6 bases at V and 4 bases at J, leaving 12 bases unmatched. Germline V gene sequence: CDR1 MDHEN, CDR2 SYDVKM. There are 17 residues in the CDR3. CDR3 nucleotides: TGTGCCAGCAGCCCTCCGGGACAGGGGGCTATGGTCTATGGCTACACCTTC. It yields the protein CASSPPGQGAMVYGYTF.

V gene TRBV5-1 combines with J gene TRBJ1-1; tentative D call: TRBD1 (6 bases). Per the germline V gene, CDR1 is SGHRS and CDR2 is YFSETQ. The CDR3 sequence is 15 residues long. V gave up 0 bases and J gave up 0 bases, with 9 bases separating them. The CDR3 spells CASSLAGQMNTEAFF. The CDR3 bases are TGCGCCAGCAGCTTGGCCGGACAGATGAACACTGAAGCTTTCTTT.

The chain is built from TRBV30 and TRBJ1-5; tentatively, D is TRBD1 (5 bases). The CDR3 has 13 amino acids. V was pared by 1 base and J by 5 bases, with 9 bases between. Germline CDR1 GTSNPN, CDR2 SVGIG (reference sequence). The CDR3 DNA follows: TGTGCCTGGAGTGGGGGCAGCCATCAGCCCCAGCATTTT. It is translated as CAWSGGSHQPQHF.

The chain combines TRBV19 with TRBJ2-7; 8 bases match TRBD2. Unmatched junction bases numbered 14, after V lost 3 bases and J lost 7 bases. The germline CDR1 and CDR2 sequences are LNHDA and SQIVND (reference sequence). The CDR3 totals 16 residues. CDR3 bases: TGTGCCAGTAGTATTCGGGGGGGGAACCCCACCTGGGAGCAGTACTTC. Translated: CASSIRGGNPTWEQYF.

The chain joins TRBV5-4 to TRBJ2-3, with TRBD1 matching over 11 bases. Trimming took 6 bases from V and 6 from J; bases not matched to a gene: 9. Germline V gives CDR1 SGHNT, CDR2 YYREEE (reference sequence). CDR3 length: 15 residues. This chain's CDR3 is CASMIGQGASDTQYF. DNA of the CDR3: TGTGCCAGCATGATCGGACAGGGGGCATCGGATACGCAGTATTTT.

The J gene is TRBJ1-5, the V gene TRBV19; D possibly corresponds to TRBD1 (6 bases). Trimming cost V 10 bases and J 5 bases, with 18 bases left between them. Germline assignment: CDR1 LNHDA and CDR2 SQIVND (reference sequence). This CDR3 spans 14 amino acids. The CDR3 is CATNRGLDYQPQHF. The CDR3 coding sequence is TGTGCCACCAATAGGGGGTTGGATTATCAGCCCCAGCATTTT.

Here the CDR3 DNA reads TGTGCCAGCAGTTCTTCCTACGAGCAGTACTTC. Its protein is CASSSSYEQYF. The chain recombines TRBV12-3 or TRBV12-4 with TRBJ2-7; D is ambiguous. The CDR3 is 11 residues long. Trimming cost V 4 bases and J 1 base, with 2 bases left between them.

J is TRBJ1-1 and V is TRBV14, with 10 nucleotides matching TRBD1. V lost 5 bases and J lost 1; bases outside the gene matches: 4. Germline V lookup: CDR1 SGHDN, CDR2 FVKESK. This CDR3 contains 15 residues. CDR3 coding DNA: TGTGCCAGCAGCTTCAGGACAGGGGGGAACACTGAAGCTTTCTTT. Translated, it gives CASSFRTGGNTEAFF.

The chain carries TRBV5-1 and TRBJ2-5; 9 nucleotides agree with TRBD1. Trimming at V came to 4 bases and at J to 1 base, leaving 5 bases not matched to a gene. This CDR3 region has 15 residues. CDR1 and CDR2 from the germline V gene are SGHRS and YFSETQ. This CDR3 reads CASSPGTGLQETQYF. The CDR3 coding sequence is TGCGCCAGCAGCCCGGGGACAGGGCTCCAAGAGACCCAGTACTTC.

The V call is TRBV11-2, the J call TRBJ1-2; 7 bases align to TRBD1. CDR1 is SGHAT and CDR2 is FQNNGV in the germline V gene. Losses at the gene ends were 3 bases for V and 3 bases for J; bases not matched to a gene: 7. This CDR3 is built from 15 residues. CDR3 region: CASSFEQGTYYGYTF. The CDR3 DNA reads TGTGCCAGCAGCTTCGAACAGGGGACGTACTATGGCTACACCTTC.

The chain recombines TRBV11-1 with TRBJ2-7, with a possible D match to TRBD1 (6 bases). The CDR3 runs 14 residues. CDR1 is SGHAT, CDR2 FQDESV, per germline (reference sequence). The V end lost 3 bases, the J end lost 3 bases, and 12 bases lay between the germline ends. The CDR3 coding sequence is TGTGCCAGCAGCTTCGGGACAACCCTCTACGAGCAGTACTTC. This sequence encodes CASSFGTTLYEQYF. The full variable domain, completed using reference TRBV11-1 and TRBJ2-7, is EAEVAQSPRYKITEKSQAVAFWCDPISGHATLYWYRQILGQGPELLVQFQDESVVDDSQLPKDRFSAERLKGVDSTLKIQPAELGDSAMYLCASSFGTTLYEQYFGPGTRLTVT.

The chain links TRBV3-1 (or the pseudogene TRBV3-2) to TRBJ2-7, with 8 positions matching TRBD2. Germline V gene lookup returns CDR1 LGHDT and CDR2 YNNKEL (reference sequence). The CDR3 totals 13 residues. With 3 bases clipped from V and 3 bases from J, the junction kept 1 base outside the gene matches. The CDR3 DNA sequence: TGTGCCAGCAGCCAGGGACTAGTCTACGAGCAGTACTTC. Translation: CASSQGLVYEQYF.

Comment on this clone: Other DNA sequences in this sample translate to the same CDR3. This chain joins TRBV30 and TRBJ1-1; 7 nucleotides agree with TRBD1. The CDR3 spans 13 residues. Germline CDR1 GTSNPN, CDR2 SVGIG (reference sequence). J was trimmed by 5 bases and V by 0 bases; bases with no gene match: 3. The CDR3 region is CAWSVHRGTEAFF. The CDR3 DNA is TGTGCCTGGAGTGTACACAGGGGAACTGAAGCTTTCTTT.

This rearrangement joins TRBV4-1 to TRBJ1-3; TRBD1 matches at 8 bases. With V trimmed by 1 base and J by 4 bases, 9 bases remained unmatched. The CDR3 totals 17 residues. Germline CDR1 and CDR2: MGHRA and YSYEKL. CDR3 sequence (DNA): TGCGCCAGCAGCCAAGGCTTCAGGGGGCGAACAGGAAACACCATATATTTT. Translation: CASSQGFRGRTGNTIYF.

The genes are TRBV12-5 and TRBJ2-3; TRBD1 might be the D (5 bases). V dropped 4 bases and J dropped 1 base, with 9 bases sitting between them. Germline-derived CDR1 and CDR2 are LGHNT and FRNRAP. There are 14 residues in the CDR3. CDR3 DNA sequence: TGTGCTAGTGGTTCTGGGGCAGGCACAGATACGCAGTATTTT. This gives the protein CASGSGAGTDTQYF.